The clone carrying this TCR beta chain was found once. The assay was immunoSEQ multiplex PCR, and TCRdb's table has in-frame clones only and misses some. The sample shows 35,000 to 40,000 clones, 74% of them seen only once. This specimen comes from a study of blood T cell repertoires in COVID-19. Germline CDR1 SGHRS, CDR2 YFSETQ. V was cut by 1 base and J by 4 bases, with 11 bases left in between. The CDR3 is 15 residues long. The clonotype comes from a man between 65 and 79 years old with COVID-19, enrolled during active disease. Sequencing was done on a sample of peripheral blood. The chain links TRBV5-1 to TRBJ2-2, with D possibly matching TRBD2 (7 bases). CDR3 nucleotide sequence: TGCGCCAGCAGCTTGAACGGGGGGCGCACCGGGGAGCTGTTTTTT. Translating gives CASSLNGGRTGELFF.